This T cell receptor beta chain was documented in a study of Graves' ophthalmopathy and Graves' hyperthyroidism. The germline V and J ends were trimmed by 0 bases and 4 bases, with 16 bases remaining between them. The CDR3 runs to 15 residues. Germline V lookup: CDR1 DFQATT, CDR2 SNEGSKA (reference sequence). Whole-study results and caveats: Blood repertoires reportedly contained most expanded thyroid clonotypes above 0.001 frequency.

This clonotype was seen at least ten times. Its target is unknown. Scientists amplified the TCR beta CDR3 regions from RNA transcripts. Investigators did first-round RT-PCR with HTBI primers, then second-round multiplex PCR. TCRdb reprocessed the multiplex PCR reads with MiXCR, giving one entry per CDR3 protein. The sample carries 500,000 to 700,000 distinct CDR3 sequences, about two fifths recorded once. Hyperthyroidism patients, aged 18 to 65, were newly diagnosed, under 2 months' duration. Clinicians made diagnoses from clinical symptoms, serum thyroxine, TRAb, thyroid ultrasound and orbital computed tomography.

The chain couples TRBV20-1 to TRBJ2-7; D is perhaps TRBD1 (7 bases). The sequencing sample was made of peripheral blood or thyroid tissue (not recorded which). The clonotype was recovered from an adult man with Graves' hyperthyroidism. The CDR3 DNA is TGCAGTGCTAGAGATAGGAGGGGGCGAGTATACGAGCAGTACTTC. It encodes CSARDRRGRVYEQYF.